This paragraph reports one T cell receptor (beta chain). What it recognizes is unknown. This sample stems from a study of cytomegalovirus exposure and HLA in healthy donors. V was clipped by 0 bases and J by 2 bases; unmatched bases: 11. Germline V gene lookup returns CDR1 WNHNN and CDR2 SYGVQD (reference sequence). This CDR3 has 18 amino acids. Study conclusions and caveats: Reportedly, fewer N-insertions than the roughly 700-donor mean appeared in an Asian-associated ancestry cluster in a later analysis. V- and J-gene trimming of TCR beta was linked (in a later analysis) to a missense DCLRE1C variant.

This PCR relied on a set of 60 Vbeta primers and 13 Jbeta primers. Repertoires were generated with immunoSEQ multiplex PCR, while TCRdb's copy carries only in-frame clones and drops some. The table has roughly 120,000 clones, roughly 8.3% seen once. This sequence was found in a man aged 40-49 years in good health and CMV-seronegative. The specimen was PBMCs. V and J are TRBV10-1 and TRBJ2-5, with 8 nucleotides matching TRBD2. The CDR3 nucleotides are TGCGCCAGCAGTGAGTCCGCGTTTAGCGGGGCCCCACAAGAGACCCAGTACTTC. This sequence encodes CASSESAFSGAPQETQYF.